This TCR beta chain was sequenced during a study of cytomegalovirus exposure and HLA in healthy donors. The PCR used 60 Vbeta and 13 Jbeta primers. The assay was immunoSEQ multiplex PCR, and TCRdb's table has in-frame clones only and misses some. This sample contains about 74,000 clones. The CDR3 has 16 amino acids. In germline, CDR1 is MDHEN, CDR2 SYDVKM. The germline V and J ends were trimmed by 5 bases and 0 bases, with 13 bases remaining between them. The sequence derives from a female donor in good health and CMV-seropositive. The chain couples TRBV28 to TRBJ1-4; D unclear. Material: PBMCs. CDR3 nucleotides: TGTGCCAGCAGTCCATACCCCGGGACAACTAATGAAAAACTGTTTTTT. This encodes CASSPYPGTTNEKLFF.